Sequencing of this TCR beta chain was carried out in a study of T cells in Graves' hyperthyroidism and ophthalmopathy. The study, taken as a whole, reports: A 13 V-J model separated ophthalmopathy from stable hyperthyroidism. Onset of ophthalmopathy came a median about 6.5 months after the model predicted it.

A remark on this clonotype: Its target is unknown.

The investigators amplified TCR beta CDR3 regions from RNA transcripts. In the first-round RT-PCR of the TCR CDR3, the HTBI primer set was used. TCRdb recomputed calls from the multiplex PCR reads with MiXCR, one row per CDR3 protein. Among roughly 380,000 distinct CDR3 sequences listed, over 11% were seen once. The CDR3 extends over 16 amino acids. J gave up 3 bases and V 4 bases, and 8 bases lay outside the gene matches. The material sequenced was blood. This receptor was taken from a woman in her sixties with Graves' hyperthyroidism. The chain is built from TRBV12-3 or TRBV12-4 and TRBJ1-5; 8 positions match TRBD1. CDR3 in amino acids: CASSSVVTGDNQPQHF. CDR3 coding DNA: TGTGCCAGCAGTTCCGTGGTGACAGGGGACAATCAGCCCCAGCATTTT.